The 8 T cell receptor delta chains below were found in one sample sequenced in a study of gamma-delta chains in newborns, infants, children. TCRdb reanalyzed the reads using CATT. The sample includes some 4,900 delta-chain clones, approximately 5% of them seen just once. Sequencing was carried out using blood. The receptors here all came from a child who was a newborn, infant or young child, either healthy, febrile or measles-vaccinated (not recorded which).

The sample holds a few counts of this clone. One base away lies a much larger clone, so this may be a sequencing read error. The chain links TRDV2 to TRDJ1, with TRDD3 matching over 8 bases. The ends lost 2 bases at V and 4 bases at J; junction bases unmatched: 5. CDR1 and CDR2 (germline): GEAIGNYY, EKD. The CDR3 consists of 14 residues. CDR3 sequence: CACDIVGDLDKLIF. CDR3 bases: TGTGCCTGTGACATCGTGGGGGATCTCGATAAACTCATCTTT.

In this sample, this clone is medium-sized (0.01 to 0.1%). This chain uses TRDV2 with TRDJ1; 10 bases match TRDD3. V shed 2 bases and J 5 bases; nucleotides not matched to a gene: 28. CDR1 GEAIGNYY and CDR2 EKD come from the germline V gene. The CDR3 totals 22 residues. Here the CDR3 DNA reads TGTGCCTGTGACAGATACTTCCTCACTACACGTCGTCCCACTGGGGGATCAGATAAACTCATCTTT. Translating it yields CACDRYFLTTRRPTGGSDKLIF.

Concerning this clone itself: It may be a read error: a sequence one base away is much more abundant. The sample has other DNA sequences that encode this CDR3 too. The chain is built from TRDV2 and TRDJ1, with 9 bases matching TRDD3. Looked up from germline, CDR1 is GEAIGNYY and CDR2 is EKD. The CDR3 consists of 15 residues. This CDR3 is CACDTLGDLEDKLIF. CDR3 sequence (DNA): TGTGCCTGCGACACGCTGGGGGATTTGGAGGATAAACTCATCTTT.

Relative to its sample, this clone is large. Other DNA sequences in this specimen translate into the identical CDR3. The chain couples TRDV2 to TRDJ2, with D perhaps matching TRDD3 (5 bases). V lost 3 bases, J lost 12 bases, and 16 bases lay in between. The germline V gene has CDR1 GEAIGNYY and CDR2 EKD. This CDR3 spans 13 amino acids. CDR3 DNA: TGTGCCTGTGACGCGCTCGGGGACAGGAAACTCTTCTTT. Encoded protein: CACDALGDRKLFF.

The chain links TRDV2 to TRDJ3; D call uncertain. CDR1 and CDR2 from the germline V gene are GEAIGNYY and EKD. Trimming took off 1 base at V and 0 bases at J, with 18 bases between the two ends. The CDR3 totals 20 residues. The CDR3 nucleotides are TGTGCCTGTGACACGATGTCGGACCGTCGGGCCTCCTGGGACACCCGACAGATGTTTTTC. The encoded protein is CACDTMSDRRASWDTRQMFF.

Only a few counts were recorded for this clone. The TCRdb protein comes from a much larger clone and disagrees with this DNA's translation at residue 3, likely due to a read error; the protein given here is derived from the DNA. The chain combines TRDV2 with TRDJ1; 10 nucleotides agree with TRDD3. The CDR3 totals 18 residues. CDR1 is GEAIGNYY and CDR2 is EKD in the germline V gene. CDR3 bases: TGTGCCCGTGACGTACTGGGGGATCGGGGTAGCCACACCGATAAACTCATCTTT. It codes for CARDVLGDRGSHTDKLIF.

Regarding this clone: This is likely an artifact of a read error, given a far larger clone one base away. This CDR3 is also generated by other DNA sequences in the sample. This sequence joins TRDV2 and TRDJ1, with D maybe TRDD3 (6 bases). CDR3 length: 14 amino acids. V was pared by 0 bases and J by 1 base, with 8 bases between. CDR1 and CDR2 (germline): GEAIGNYY, EKD. The CDR3 nucleotides read TGTGCCTGTGACACCGTGGGGGGCACCGATAAACTCATCTTT. The encoded protein is CACDTVGGTDKLIF.

This clone occurred a few times. A much larger clone differs by one base, so this may be a read error. In the same sample, other DNA sequences code for this CDR3. This chain connects TRDV2 to TRDJ1, with TRDD3 matching over 9 bases. Germline-derived CDR1 and CDR2 are GEAIGNYY and EKD. CDR3 length equals 16 residues. The CDR3 DNA is TGTGCCTGTGATGCGCTACGACTGGGGGACACCGATAAGCTCATCTTT. Encoded protein: CACDALRLGDTDKLIF.